This T cell receptor beta chain was observed in a study of blood T cell repertoires in COVID-19. In the authors' methods: Estimation of nucleated cell counts relied on the amplification of reference gene primers. Repertoires were generated with immunoSEQ multiplex PCR, while TCRdb's copy carries only in-frame clones and drops some. D and trimming come from the DNA, and the V and J calls and clone size come from that table. The repertoire holds approximately 300,000 clones, with approximately 88% as singletons. The ends lost 2 bases at V and 3 bases at J; junction bases unmatched: 5. Germline loops: CDR1 SGDLS, CDR2 YYNGEE. This CDR3 region has 15 residues.

The chain combines TRBV9 with TRBJ1-5, with 7 bases aligning to TRBD1. Sequenced input: peripheral blood. This receptor was taken from a woman between 50 and 59 years old with active or convalescent COVID-19. CDR3 amino acids: CASSVGQAPNQPQHF. CDR3 sequence (DNA): TGTGCCAGCAGCGTTGGACAGGCGCCCAATCAGCCCCAGCATTTT. The full variable domain, with the rest looked up from reference TRBV9 and TRBJ1-5, is DSGVTQTPKHLITATGQRVTLRCSPRSGDLSVYWYQQSLDQGLQFLIQYYNGEERAKGNILERFSAQQFPDLHSELNLSSLELGDSALYFCASSVGQAPNQPQHFGDGTRLSIL.